This record covers a single T cell receptor (beta chain). The CDR3 is 13 amino acids. Germline V gene data show CDR1 as ENHRY and CDR2 as SYGVKD. J lost 3 bases, V lost 5 bases, and 2 bases had no gene match. Sequenced by immunoSEQ multiplex PCR; TCRdb stores in-frame clones only, minus some. The sample records some 14,000 clones, approximately 73% being singletons. Stated time point: after neoadjuvant nivolumab, at surgical resection. This sample was included in a study of neoadjuvant anti-PD-1 for oral cavity cancer. V is TRBV10-3 and J is TRBJ2-7, with 9 bases lining up with TRBD1. The source is a person between 40 and 80 years old with oral cavity squamous cell carcinoma. The specimen was PBMCs, collected after nivolumab (anti-PD-1) treatment. The CDR3 DNA sequence: TGTGCCATCAGTAACAGGGGGCACTACGAGCAGTACTTC. This gives the protein CAISNRGHYEQYF.